Below, one TCR beta chain is given with its context. Its antigen remains unknown. The CDR3 sequence is 15 residues long. With V trimmed by 4 bases and J by 3 bases, 1 base remained unmatched. Germline loops: CDR1 MGHRA, CDR2 YSYEKL. The repertoire was sequenced with immunoSEQ multiplex PCR; TCRdb's copy has only in-frame clones and lacks some. The sample has about 53,000 clones; around 87% are singletons. The sample is drawn from a study of OX40 agonist ivuxolimab in advanced cancers. For the study at large: It was ivuxolimab, an agonistic anti-OX40 (CD134) antibody, that patients were treated with. Patients were treated with intravenous ivuxolimab, dosed at 0.01 to 10 mg/kg and infused every 2 weeks.

Study conclusions and caveats: Average numbers of expanded clones were greater in CD8+ T cells than in CD4+. Among the lowest peripheral clonal expansion occurred in 0.1-3.0 mg/kg partial responders.

The origin of this receptor is an adult with an advanced solid tumor such as melanoma, head and neck, liver or kidney cancer. The sequenced sample was CD4+ or CD8+ T cells sorted from blood, obtained in a trial of the OX40 agonist ivuxolimab. The chain carries TRBV4-1 and TRBJ2-5, with 14 bases fitting TRBD2. The DNA for the CDR3 is TGCGCCAGCAGCCCGGGACTAGCGGGAGAAGAGACCCAGTACTTC. Protein: CASSPGLAGEETQYF.